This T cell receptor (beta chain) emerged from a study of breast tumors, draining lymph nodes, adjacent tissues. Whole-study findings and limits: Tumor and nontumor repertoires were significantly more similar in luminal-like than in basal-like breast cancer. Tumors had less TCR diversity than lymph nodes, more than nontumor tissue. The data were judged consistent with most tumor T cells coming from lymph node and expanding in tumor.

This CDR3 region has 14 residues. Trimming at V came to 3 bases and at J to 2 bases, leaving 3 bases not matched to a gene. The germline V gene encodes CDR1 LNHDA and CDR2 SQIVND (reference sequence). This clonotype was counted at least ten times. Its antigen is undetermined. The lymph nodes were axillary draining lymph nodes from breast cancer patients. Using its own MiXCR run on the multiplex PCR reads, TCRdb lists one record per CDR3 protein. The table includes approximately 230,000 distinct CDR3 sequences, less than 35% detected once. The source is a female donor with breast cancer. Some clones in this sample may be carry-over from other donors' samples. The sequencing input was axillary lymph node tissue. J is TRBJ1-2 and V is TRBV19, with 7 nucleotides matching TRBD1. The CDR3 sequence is CASSIEDRNYGYTF. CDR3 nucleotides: TGTGCCAGTAGTATCGAGGACAGGAACTATGGCTACACCTTC.